This T cell receptor (beta chain) originates from a study of T cells in Graves' hyperthyroidism and ophthalmopathy. Study-level results: Most thyroid clonotypes that were expanded above 0.001 also turned up in blood.

Germline V lookup: CDR1 LGHDT, CDR2 YNNKEL (reference sequence). Deletions cut 1 base from V and 4 bases from J, with 1 base between. This CDR3 comprises 12 residues. Regions amplified from RNA transcripts were the TCR beta CDR3 regions. Carried out on the TCR CDR3, a first-round RT-PCR used the HTBI primer set. TCRdb called the multiplex PCR reads again in MiXCR, with one record for every CDR3 protein. This table holds around 340,000 distinct CDR3 sequences, about a sixth found once. This clonotype was observed many times. As yet, its antigen is unknown. Uncontrolled infection, other autoimmune disease, pregnancy and lactation each barred patients from inclusion.

The clonotype was recovered from a woman in her twenties or thirties with Graves' hyperthyroidism that later progressed to Graves' ophthalmopathy. The sequencing input was blood. V usage is TRBV3-1 and J usage is TRBJ2-2; D is undetermined. The CDR3 loop reads CASSQVTGELFF. The CDR3 region has the DNA TGTGCCAGCAGCCAAGTCACCGGGGAGCTGTTTTTT. Combining the CDR3 with reference TRBV3-1 and TRBJ2-2 gives the whole variable domain DTAVSQTPKYLVTQMGNDKSIKCEQNLGHDTMYWYKQDSKKFLKIMFSYNNKELIINETVPNRFSPKSPDKAHLNLHINSLELGDSAVYFCASSQVTGELFFGEGSRLTVL.